The 32 T cell receptor beta chains reported below all come from one sample, sequenced in a study of identical twins. TCRdb re-called the 5' RACE reads with MiXCR, one entry per CDR3 protein. The sample shows roughly 720,000 distinct CDR3 sequences, approximately 18% of them seen only once. Separately, the same data were catalogued under a study of T cells expressing NK-cell markers.

The source material was PBMCs. Receptors originate from a woman between 18 and 29 years old in good health.

The chain has TRBV15 and TRBJ2-7; D unresolved. Trimming removed 3 bases from V and 4 bases from J, with 16 bases in between. Germline CDR1 is LNHNV and CDR2 is YYDKDF (reference sequence). The CDR3 contains 15 residues. The CDR3 bases are TGTGCCACCAGCAGGTCAGCCGGACCGCCGTACGAGCAGTACTTC. Amino acids: CATSRSAGPPYEQYF.

This clonotype was detected ten times or more. The chain is built from TRBV5-1 and TRBJ1-1, with 9 bases lining up with TRBD1. The CDR3 runs to 18 residues. V dropped 0 bases and J dropped 6; count of bases not matched to a gene: 15. The germline V gene encodes CDR1 SGHRS and CDR2 YFSETQ. In DNA, the CDR3 is TGCGCCAGCAGCTTGGTACCGGGGGGGACAGGGACTGTAGCTGAAGCTTTCTTT. Protein: CASSLVPGGTGTVAEAFF.

The chain uses TRBV12-5 and TRBJ2-2, with TRBD1 matching 7 bases. Unmatched junction bases numbered 11, after V lost 4 bases and J lost 9 bases. Germline-derived CDR1 and CDR2 are LGHNT and FRNRAP. This CDR3 is 15 amino acids long. This chain's CDR3 is CASGWGTVESRELFF. CDR3 DNA sequence: TGTGCTAGTGGTTGGGGGACAGTCGAGAGCCGGGAGCTGTTTTTT. The complete variable domain, with remaining parts taken from reference TRBV12-5 and TRBJ2-2, reads DARVTQTPRHKVTEMGQEVTMRCQPILGHNTVFWYRQTMMQGLELLAYFRNRAPLDDSGMPKDRFSAEMPDATLATLKIQPSEPRDSAVYFCASGWGTVESRELFFGEGSRLTVL.

The rearrangement links TRBV20-1 to TRBJ2-3; D is undetermined. Trimming cost V 4 bases and J 1 base, with 12 bases left between them. Per the germline V gene, CDR1 is DFQATT and CDR2 is SNEGSKA (reference sequence). There are 14 residues in the CDR3. As DNA, the CDR3 is TGCAGTGCTATCCGGAGTTTCCGCACAGATACGCAGTATTTT. Encoded protein: CSAIRSFRTDTQYF.

The V and J genes are TRBV4-3 and TRBJ2-5, with 8 bases identical to TRBD2. The V gene end was trimmed by 4 bases and the J gene end by 4 bases; junction bases not matched to a gene: 11. The germline CDR1 and CDR2 sequences are LGHNA and YSLEER. The CDR3 sequence is 16 residues long. CDR3 sequence: CASSRYERGLGETQYF. The DNA for the CDR3 is TGCGCCAGCAGCCGCTACGAGCGGGGGTTAGGAGAGACCCAGTACTTC.

The chain couples TRBV29-1 to TRBJ2-1; 9 bases are a match to TRBD2. The CDR3 sequence is 13 residues long. Germline V gene lookup returns CDR1 SQVTM and CDR2 ANQGSEA. The V and J ends lost 5 bases and 7 bases, in that order; junction bases with no gene match: 6. This chain's CDR3 is CSVWLAGANEQFF. In DNA, the CDR3 is TGCAGCGTTTGGTTAGCGGGGGCGAATGAGCAGTTCTTC.

The J gene is TRBJ1-6, the V gene TRBV6-5; tentatively, D is TRBD1 (5 bases). CDR3 length: 16 residues. V shed 0 bases and J shed 5 bases, with 11 bases lying between them. Germline V gene data show CDR1 as MNHEY and CDR2 as SVGAGI. CDR3 DNA sequence: TGTGCCAGCAGTTACTCGGAGGGACCAAATAATTCACCCCTCCACTTT. Translating gives CASSYSEGPNNSPLHF.

V usage is TRBV18 and J usage is TRBJ1-1, with D hard to call. Trimming shortened V by 0 bases and J by 4 bases, and 9 bases separated the two germline ends. Germline V CDR1 and CDR2: KGHSH, LQKENI. This CDR3 has 14 amino acids. The CDR3 reads CASSPPGRGTEAFF. The CDR3 nucleotides read TGTGCCAGCTCACCACCCGGGAGAGGCACTGAAGCTTTCTTT.

This clonotype was recorded many times. The CDR3 reads CASREQGAPSGANVLTF. The CDR3 DNA sequence: TGTGCCAGCAGGGAACAGGGGGCCCCTTCTGGGGCCAACGTCCTGACTTTC. The chain combines TRBV11-2 with TRBJ2-6; TRBD1 agrees at 9 bases. V lost 6 bases to trimming and J lost 1 base; unmatched junction nucleotides: 7. The CDR3 sequence is 17 residues long. Germline CDR1 and CDR2: SGHAT and FQNNGV.

This clonotype turned up a few times. The gene calls are TRBV20-1 and TRBJ1-2; the D is unclear. CDR3 length: 11 residues. CDR1 and CDR2 from the germline V gene are DFQATT and SNEGSKA (reference sequence). The germline V and J ends were trimmed by 6 bases and 8 bases, with 13 bases remaining between them. The DNA of the CDR3 is TGCAGTGCCCACCGGGTAGACGGCTACACCTTC. Its translation: CSAHRVDGYTF.

The chain links TRBV11-2 to TRBJ2-3; D may match TRBD1 or TRBD2 (5 bases each). The CDR3 sequence is 17 residues long. V was trimmed by 1 base and J by 2 bases, leaving 16 bases between them. Germline V gene data show CDR1 as SGHAT and CDR2 as FQNNGV. The CDR3 DNA follows: TGTGCCAGCAGCTTAGTAGCTGGGACCGGACTCACAGATACGCAGTATTTT. This codes for CASSLVAGTGLTDTQYF.

This clonotype has just a few counts. The chain joins TRBV10-3 to TRBJ1-1, with D uncertain. This CDR3 region has 11 residues. Germline CDR1 is ENHRY and CDR2 is SYGVKD. The V gene lost 3 bases and the J gene lost 7 bases, with 6 bases spanning the gap. CDR3 sequence: CAISDASEAFF. CDR3 nucleotides: TGTGCCATCAGTGATGCGAGTGAAGCTTTCTTT.

This clonotype occurred a few times. J is TRBJ1-4 and V is TRBV5-1; the match to TRBD1 covers 10 bases. Germline values: CDR1 SGHRS, CDR2 YFSETQ. The CDR3 loop spans 18 amino acids. The V gene end was trimmed by 0 bases and the J gene end by 8 bases; junction bases not matched to a gene: 13. The DNA for the CDR3 is TGCGCCAGCAGCTTGGATCATCGGGGAGCGACAGGGGGCGAAAAACTGTTTTTT. It specifies CASSLDHRGATGGEKLFF.

In this sample, this clonotype turned up many times. The chain has TRBV6-5 and TRBJ2-5; D is unresolved. V dropped 6 bases and J dropped 2 bases, with 4 bases sitting between them. The germline V gene has CDR1 MNHEY and CDR2 SVGAGI. This CDR3 region has 11 residues. CDR3 sequence (DNA): TGTGCCAGCAGGCGTCAAGAGACCCAGTACTTC. Translated: CASRRQETQYF.

This clonotype occurred a few times. V is TRBV20-1 and J is TRBJ2-4; possibly TRBD1 or TRBD2 for D (5 bases each). Germline lookup yields CDR1 DFQATT and CDR2 SNEGSKA (reference sequence). The CDR3 consists of 17 residues. V dropped 0 bases and J dropped 0 bases, with 15 bases sitting between them. The CDR3: CSARDAGRGRAKNIQYF. The CDR3 region has the DNA TGCAGTGCTAGAGATGCCGGACGGGGCAGAGCCAAAAACATTCAGTACTTC.

This clonotype was seen only a few times. This chain uses TRBV5-5 with TRBJ2-2, with 7 positions matching TRBD2. CDR3 length: 15 residues. Germline assignment: CDR1 SGHKS and CDR2 YYEKEE (reference sequence). V was pared by 4 bases and J by 4 bases, with 7 bases of the junction left unmatched. The CDR3 region has the DNA TGTGCCAGCAGCCCAGGGACTAAGAGCACCGGGGAGCTGTTTTTT. Amino acid sequence: CASSPGTKSTGELFF.

This clonotype has just a few counts. The chain links TRBV6-1 to TRBJ2-1; tentatively, D is TRBD2 (7 bases). Looked up from germline, CDR1 is MNHNS and CDR2 is SASEGT. The CDR3 totals 18 residues. V gave up 6 bases and J gave up 0 bases, with 21 bases separating them. CDR3 protein: CASRPTAGADSSYNEQFF. The CDR3 DNA sequence: TGTGCCAGCAGACCCACCGCGGGGGCCGACTCCTCCTACAATGAGCAGTTCTTC.

The chain uses TRBV20-1 and TRBJ2-4; TRBD2 agrees at 11 bases. The trim removed 0 bases at V and 0 bases at J, leaving 10 bases unmatched. The CDR3 loop spans 19 amino acids. Germline values: CDR1 DFQATT, CDR2 SNEGSKA (reference sequence). DNA of the CDR3: TGCAGTGCTAGAGATCGAACTAGCGGGGGTGGGATAGCCAAAAACATTCAGTACTTC. Protein product: CSARDRTSGGGIAKNIQYF.

The chain recombines TRBV7-9 with TRBJ2-4, with D perhaps assigned TRBD1 or TRBD2 (5 bases each). The CDR3 is 14 amino acids. Germline V lookup: CDR1 SEHNR, CDR2 FQNEAQ (reference sequence). Trimming took off 5 bases at V and 0 bases at J, with 8 bases between the two ends. The CDR3 sequence is CASSPGPAKNIQYF. In DNA form, the CDR3 reads TGTGCCAGCAGCCCGGGACCAGCCAAAAACATTCAGTACTTC.

This clonotype was picked up a small number of times. The chain combines TRBV7-7 with TRBJ2-1, with TRBD2 identical over 7 bases. The CDR3 extends over 16 amino acids. Germline loops: CDR1 SSHAT, CDR2 FNYEAQ (reference sequence). V shed 5 bases, J shed 4 bases, and the junction held 11 bases outside the gene matches. The CDR3 DNA sequence: TGTGCCAGCAGCCCAGATGGTACTAGCGCTTACAATGAGCAGTTCTTC. It yields the protein CASSPDGTSAYNEQFF.

V usage is TRBV9 and J usage is TRBJ1-2; weak D call: TRBD1 (5 bases). This CDR3 spans 14 amino acids. CDR1 is SGDLS and CDR2 is YYNGEE in the germline V gene. Deletions cut 3 bases from V and 2 bases from J, with 11 bases between. The CDR3 is CASSGRGLNYGYTF. As DNA, the CDR3 is TGTGCCAGCAGCGGTCGGGGGTTAAACTATGGCTACACCTTC.

There are many counts of this clonotype. This chain links TRBV7-2 with TRBJ2-3; D unclear. Trimming took 0 bases from V and 4 from J, leaving 8 bases between them. The CDR3 length is 14 residues. Germline-derived CDR1 and CDR2 are SGHTA and FQGNSA. CDR3 protein: CASSLAPWPDTQYF. For the CDR3, the DNA is TGTGCCAGCAGCTTAGCCCCCTGGCCAGATACGCAGTATTTT.

This clonotype has at least ten counts. The genes are TRBV12-3 or TRBV12-4 and TRBJ2-3; D not resolved. The CDR3 length is 11 residues. The ends were cut back, 4 bases at V and 8 bases at J, with 7 bases in the middle. The CDR3 coding sequence is TGTGCCAGCAGTTATAAGGTTACGCAGTATTTT. Translated: CASSYKVTQYF.

The chain has TRBV7-2 and TRBJ2-5; no definite D call. Germline CDR1 reads SGHTA; CDR2 reads FQGNSA. V shed 1 base and J shed 5 bases, with 8 bases lying between them. The CDR3 is 13 amino acids. The CDR3 loop reads CASSLEIPETQYF. The CDR3 DNA sequence: TGTGCCAGCAGCTTAGAGATTCCTGAGACCCAGTACTTC.

V is TRBV12-3 or TRBV12-4 and J is TRBJ1-1; a weak D match, TRBD1 (6 bases). The CDR3 covers 14 residues. The V end was cut by 5 bases, the J end by 0 bases, with 10 bases between. CDR3 nucleotides: TGTGCCAGCAGTCCGCGGGACATGAACACTGAAGCTTTCTTT. Its translation is CASSPRDMNTEAFF.

This clonotype was observed a few times. The chain combines TRBV6-5 with TRBJ2-7, with 9 nucleotides matching TRBD1. Germline V CDR1 and CDR2: MNHEY, SVGAGI. Unmatched junction bases numbered 8, after V lost 5 bases and J lost 6 bases. The CDR3 has 14 residues. The CDR3 DNA reads TGTGCCAGCAGTAACCGGGACAGGGATTCCGAGCAGTACTTC. It codes for CASSNRDRDSEQYF.

This clonotype was found a few times. The chain carries TRBV27 and TRBJ2-1; TRBD2 matches 12 bases. The germline V gene has CDR1 MNHEY and CDR2 SMNVEV (reference sequence). V shed 6 bases, J shed 8 bases, and the junction held 8 bases outside the gene matches. The CDR3 spans 15 residues. The CDR3 DNA reads TGTGCCAGCAGGTCGGCTAGCGGGGGGGCCTATGAGCAGTTCTTC. Its translation is CASRSASGGAYEQFF.

The gene calls are TRBV12-3 or TRBV12-4 and TRBJ1-2; weak D call: TRBD1 (5 bases). Trimming pared 5 bases from V and 4 bases from J, leaving 11 bases between. This CDR3 has 13 residues. This CDR3 is CASSIQVSYGYTF. The CDR3 coding sequence is TGTGCCAGCAGTATACAGGTCTCCTATGGCTACACCTTC.

This clonotype was counted at least ten times. The chain uses TRBV10-3 and TRBJ2-7; D ambiguous. This CDR3 has 12 residues. V lost 4 bases to trimming and J lost 7 bases, with 11 bases between them. Germline V gives CDR1 ENHRY, CDR2 SYGVKD. CDR3 loop: CAISVGGLEQYF. CDR3 sequence (DNA): TGTGCCATCAGTGTAGGCGGCCTTGAGCAGTACTTC.

J is TRBJ2-7 and V is TRBV5-1; D gene ambiguous. V dropped 0 bases and J dropped 3 bases, with 10 bases sitting between them. The germline V gene has CDR1 SGHRS and CDR2 YFSETQ. The CDR3 loop spans 14 amino acids. The CDR3 coding sequence is TGCGCCAGCAGCTTGGGGCAGACCCTCTACGAGCAGTACTTC. Protein sequence: CASSLGQTLYEQYF. Full variable domain (remainder filled in from reference TRBV5-1 and TRBJ2-7): KAGVTQTPRYLIKTRGQQVTLSCSPISGHRSVSWYQQTPGQGLQFLFEYFSETQRNKGNFPGRFSGRQFSNSRSEMNVSTLELGDSALYLCASSLGQTLYEQYFGPGTRLTVT.

This clonotype has only a few counts. The chain recombines TRBV18 with TRBJ1-6, with a weak D call TRBD1 (6 bases). Deletions cut 3 bases from V and 8 bases from J, with 14 bases between. There are 15 residues in the CDR3. The germline V gene has CDR1 KGHSH and CDR2 LQKENI. CDR3 amino acids: CASSPTGGRDSPLHF. The CDR3 DNA follows: TGTGCCAGCTCACCTACGGGGGGCAGGGATTCACCCCTCCACTTT.

This clonotype was seen more than once but under ten times. At one end the junction does not follow the germline gene, possibly because of a read error. The CDR3 nucleotides read TGCAGTGCCCGACTCGGGACGTCGAATATGTCCTTC. It yields the protein CSARLGTSNMSF. The V and J genes are TRBV20-1 and TRBJ1-2, with D possibly TRBD1 on 5 matching bases. Germline V gene sequence: CDR1 DFQATT, CDR2 SNEGSKA (reference sequence). This CDR3 has 12 amino acids.